What follows describes a single TCR beta chain. Its antigen remains unknown. The germline V and J ends were trimmed by 5 bases and 4 bases, with 11 bases remaining between them. The CDR3 length is 13 residues. This sample is part of a study of CD8 T cells in Susac syndrome. Overall study results and limits: TCR sequencing and HLA analysis covered a relatively small number of individuals.

Reverse transcription used roughly 0.45 to 1 ug RNA and random hexamers. With immunoSEQ multiplex PCR, TCR beta CDR3 was amplified across 54 Vbeta and 13 Jbeta. TCRdb independently ran MiXCR on the immunoSEQ multiplex PCR reads; one entry per CDR3 protein. The sample has about 120,000 distinct CDR3 sequences; roughly 92% are singletons. The chain has TRBV12-3 or TRBV12-4 and TRBJ1-1; no clear D gene. What was sequenced was CD8+ T cells from PBMCs. The source is a human donor in good health. CDR3 protein: CASSVQIGTEAFF. In DNA, the CDR3 is TGTGCCAGCAGTGTACAGATTGGCACTGAAGCTTTCTTT.